This is a list of T cell receptor beta chains from one sample in a study of OX40 agonist ivuxolimab in advanced cancers. Only in-frame clones appear in the TCRdb table, and some are missing; sequencing was by immunoSEQ multiplex PCR. The table has around 20,000 clones, roughly four fifths seen once; the top ten hold roughly 44%. The starting material was CD4+ or CD8+ T cells sorted from blood, obtained in a trial of the OX40 agonist ivuxolimab. These receptors were collected from an adult with an advanced solid tumor such as melanoma, head and neck, liver or kidney cancer. Both conserved end residues are part of each CDR3.

v_call: TRBV4-1; j_call: TRBJ1-3; cdr3_aa: CASSQDRNTIYF
v_call: TRBV12-5; j_call: TRBJ1-2; cdr3_aa: CASGPRASDYGYTF
v_call: TRBV11-2; j_call: TRBJ2-1; cdr3_aa: CASRRGAHVEQFF
v_call: TRBV5-1; j_call: TRBJ1-4; cdr3_aa: CASSHPGQDATNEKLFF
v_call: TRBV6-6; j_call: TRBJ2-7; cdr3_aa: CASSPGTRFEQYF
v_call: TRBV7-3; j_call: TRBJ2-1; cdr3_aa: CASSSPGSGGGDEQFF
v_call: TRBV6-1; j_call: TRBJ1-1; cdr3_aa: CASFKGGGSPYEAFF
v_call: TRBV18; j_call: TRBJ2-1; cdr3_aa: CASSPSIRNYNEQFF
v_call: TRBV6-4; j_call: TRBJ2-3; cdr3_aa: CASSDSTSGGDTQYF
v_call: TRBV6-1; j_call: TRBJ1-2; cdr3_aa: CASSEDETGPYYGYTF
v_call: TRBV6-1; j_call: TRBJ1-4; cdr3_aa: CASSEKIGEGEKLFF
v_call: TRBV19; j_call: TRBJ1-5; cdr3_aa: CASSIGVLGNQPQHF
v_call: TRBV30; j_call: TRBJ1-5; cdr3_aa: CAPRGRLNQPQHF
v_call: TRBV5-6; j_call: TRBJ2-1; cdr3_aa: CASSLSGSYNEQFF
v_call: TRBV7-6; j_call: TRBJ2-7; cdr3_aa: CASSAGTGGKYEQYF
v_call: TRBV4-1; j_call: TRBJ2-5; cdr3_aa: CASSQTTEQIIFGAQYF
v_call: TRBV27; j_call: TRBJ2-1; cdr3_aa: CASIDGADPYNEQFF
v_call: TRBV4-1; j_call: TRBJ2-1; cdr3_aa: CASSQETGTALVAFF
v_call: TRBV2; j_call: TRBJ1-2; cdr3_aa: CASSGRSSLNNYGYTF
v_call: TRBV7-9; j_call: TRBJ2-3; cdr3_aa: CASSGVGLAGQDTQYF
v_call: TRBV7-9; j_call: TRBJ2-7; cdr3_aa: CASSSIGQGYEQYF
v_call: TRBV10-3; j_call: TRBJ2-7; cdr3_aa: CAIRAGVGVSYEQYF
v_call: TRBV21-1; j_call: TRBJ1-2; cdr3_aa: CASSKTEAWGAPKGYTF
v_call: TRBV7-9; j_call: TRBJ1-1; cdr3_aa: CASSLAAENTEAFF
v_call: TRBV2; j_call: TRBJ1-5; cdr3_aa: CASRKGQGGQPQHF
v_call: TRBV27; j_call: TRBJ1-5; cdr3_aa: CASSLRTGGYQPQHF
v_call: TRBV18; j_call: TRBJ2-2; cdr3_aa: CASSPLTTEGFGELFF
v_call: TRBV28; j_call: TRBJ1-5; cdr3_aa: CASSFQGVSNQPQHF
v_call: TRBV14; j_call: TRBJ2-1; cdr3_aa: CASSQDWDLGNEQFF
v_call: TRBV2; j_call: TRBJ2-7; cdr3_aa: CASVGTVTYEQYF
v_call: TRBV2; j_call: TRBJ1-1; cdr3_aa: CALDRGNTEAFF
v_call: TRBV7-8; j_call: TRBJ2-7; cdr3_aa: CASSLGTGGGYEQYF
v_call: TRBV6-5; j_call: TRBJ2-7; cdr3_aa: CASSPAASYEQYF
v_call: TRBV5-1; j_call: TRBJ1-1; cdr3_aa: CASSFGPLGTEAFF
v_call: TRBV7-9; j_call: TRBJ1-1; cdr3_aa: CASSLGPGGITEAFF
v_call: TRBV10-3; j_call: TRBJ2-7; cdr3_aa: CAISESGQGAHEQYF
v_call: TRBV7-9; j_call: TRBJ2-3; cdr3_aa: CASSLPRGDTQYF
v_call: TRBV6-5; j_call: TRBJ1-2; cdr3_aa: CASKLWTGGDGYTF
v_call: TRBV28; j_call: TRBJ2-3; cdr3_aa: CASSLWVGGIADTQYF
v_call: TRBV10-2; j_call: TRBJ2-5; cdr3_aa: CASSLQLMTERGTQYF
v_call: TRBV4-3; j_call: TRBJ1-3; cdr3_aa: CASSNPTAGNTIYF
v_call: TRBV7-3; j_call: TRBJ2-1; cdr3_aa: CASSLMGSGGLYNEQFF
v_call: TRBV6-1; j_call: TRBJ1-2; cdr3_aa: CATFLTGYYGYTF
v_call: TRBV4-1; j_call: TRBJ2-7; cdr3_aa: CASSHQGTSPFSYEQYF
v_call: TRBV4-1; j_call: TRBJ2-3; cdr3_aa: CASSQDVTGGPPDTQYF
v_call: TRBV6-1; j_call: TRBJ1-4; cdr3_aa: CASSEVGARGEKLFF